Sequencing of this T cell receptor beta chain was carried out in a study of T-cell reconstitution after alpha-beta-depleted transplantation in children. Findings and limits, study-wide: T-cell numbers and diversity, one year after transplant, stemmed largely from T cells that were newly produced. After transplant, high TCRbeta diversity at day 60 in some patients arose from surviving recipient T cells and thymic progenitors. Roughly two months post-transplant, alpha-beta T cells reportedly originated from several hundred graft clones that had expanded.

Unique molecular identifiers were built into the TCRbeta library. TCRdb analysed the PCR reads with MiXCR anew, one entry per CDR3 protein. The sample has under 300,000 distinct CDR3 sequences; more than 9% are singletons. This clonotype came up many times. As yet, its antigen is unknown. V was shortened by 5 bases and J by 1 base, with 11 bases between the two germline ends. This CDR3 is built from 14 residues. Germline values: CDR1 SEHNR, CDR2 FQNEAQ (reference sequence). The source of this sequence is a male patient between 2 and 10 years old who had a stem cell transplant for chronic granulomatous disease, so the T cells may come from the graft donor. The sequenced sample was peripheral blood, obtained 180 days after TCRalphabeta/CD19-depleted stem cell transplant. V is TRBV7-9 and J is TRBJ1-1; a weak D match, TRBD1 (5 bases). In nucleotides, the CDR3 is TGTGCCAGCAGCCTTACTACAGGGAACACTGAAGCTTTCTTT. This encodes CASSLTTGNTEAFF.